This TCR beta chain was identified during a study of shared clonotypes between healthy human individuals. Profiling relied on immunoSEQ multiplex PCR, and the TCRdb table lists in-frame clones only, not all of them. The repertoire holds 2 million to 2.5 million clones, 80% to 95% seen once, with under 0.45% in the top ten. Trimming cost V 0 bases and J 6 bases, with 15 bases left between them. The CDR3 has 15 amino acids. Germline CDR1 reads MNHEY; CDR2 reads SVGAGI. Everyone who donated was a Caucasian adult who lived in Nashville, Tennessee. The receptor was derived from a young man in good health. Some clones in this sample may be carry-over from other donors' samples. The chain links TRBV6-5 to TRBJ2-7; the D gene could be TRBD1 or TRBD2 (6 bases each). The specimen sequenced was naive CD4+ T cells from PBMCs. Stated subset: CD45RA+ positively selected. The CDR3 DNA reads TGTGCCAGCAGTTACTCGTTGACAGGAGCGGGCGAGCAGTACTTC. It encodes CASSYSLTGAGEQYF.